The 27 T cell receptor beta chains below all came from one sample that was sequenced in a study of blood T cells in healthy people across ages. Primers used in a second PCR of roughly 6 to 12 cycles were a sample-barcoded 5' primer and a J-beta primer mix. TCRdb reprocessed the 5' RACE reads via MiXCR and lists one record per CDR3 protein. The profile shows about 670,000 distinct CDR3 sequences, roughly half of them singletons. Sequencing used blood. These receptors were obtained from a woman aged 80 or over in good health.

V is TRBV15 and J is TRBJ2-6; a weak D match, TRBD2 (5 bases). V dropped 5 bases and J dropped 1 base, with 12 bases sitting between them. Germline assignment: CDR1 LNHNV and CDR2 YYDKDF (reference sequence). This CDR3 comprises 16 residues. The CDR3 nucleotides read TGTGCCACCAGCGGAACATGGAGGTCTGGGGCCAACGTCCTGACTTTC. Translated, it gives CATSGTWRSGANVLTF.

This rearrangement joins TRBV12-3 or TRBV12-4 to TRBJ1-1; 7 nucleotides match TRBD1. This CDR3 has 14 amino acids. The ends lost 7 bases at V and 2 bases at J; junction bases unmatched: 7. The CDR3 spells CASTGGQPNTEAFF. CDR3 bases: TGTGCCAGCACCGGGGGACAGCCAAACACTGAAGCTTTCTTT.

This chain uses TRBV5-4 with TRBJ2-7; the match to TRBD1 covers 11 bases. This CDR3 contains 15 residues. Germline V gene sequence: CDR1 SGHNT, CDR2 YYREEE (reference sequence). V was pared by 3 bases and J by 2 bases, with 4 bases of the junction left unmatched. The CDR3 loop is CASSSRDRGTYEQYF. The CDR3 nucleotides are TGTGCCAGCAGCTCCCGGGACAGGGGGACCTACGAGCAGTACTTC.

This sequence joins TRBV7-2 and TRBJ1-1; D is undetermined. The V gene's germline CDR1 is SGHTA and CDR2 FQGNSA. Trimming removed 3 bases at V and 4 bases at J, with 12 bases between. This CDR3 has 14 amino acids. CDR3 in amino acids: CASSLGIRRTEAFF. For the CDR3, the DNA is TGTGCCAGCAGCTTGGGGATTAGGCGCACTGAAGCTTTCTTT.

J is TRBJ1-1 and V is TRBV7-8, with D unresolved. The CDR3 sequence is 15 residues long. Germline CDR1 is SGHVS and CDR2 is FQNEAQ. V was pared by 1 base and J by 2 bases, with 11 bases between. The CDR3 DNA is TGTGCCAGCAGCTTAGTTGGGAAAGGCAACACTGAAGCTTTCTTT. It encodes CASSLVGKGNTEAFF.

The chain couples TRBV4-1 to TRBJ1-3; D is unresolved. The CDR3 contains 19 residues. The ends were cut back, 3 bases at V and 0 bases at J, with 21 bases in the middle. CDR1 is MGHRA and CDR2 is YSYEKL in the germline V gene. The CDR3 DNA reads TGCGCCAGCAGCCAGATAATTCCCAAATCGGGAAGCTCTGGAAACACCATATATTTT. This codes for CASSQIIPKSGSSGNTIYF.

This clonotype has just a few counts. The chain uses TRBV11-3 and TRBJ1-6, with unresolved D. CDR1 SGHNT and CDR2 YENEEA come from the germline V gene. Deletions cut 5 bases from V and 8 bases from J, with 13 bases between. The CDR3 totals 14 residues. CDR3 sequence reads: CASSLGFGDSPLHF. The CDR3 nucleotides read TGTGCCAGCAGCCTGGGCTTTGGCGATTCACCCCTCCACTTT.

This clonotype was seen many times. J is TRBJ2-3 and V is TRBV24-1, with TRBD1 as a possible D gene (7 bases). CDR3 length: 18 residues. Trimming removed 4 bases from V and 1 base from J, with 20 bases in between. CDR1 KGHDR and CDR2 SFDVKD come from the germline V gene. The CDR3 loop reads CATSDPFSRGAGTDTQYF. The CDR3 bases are TGTGCCACCAGTGACCCGTTCTCCAGGGGGGCTGGCACAGATACGCAGTATTTT.

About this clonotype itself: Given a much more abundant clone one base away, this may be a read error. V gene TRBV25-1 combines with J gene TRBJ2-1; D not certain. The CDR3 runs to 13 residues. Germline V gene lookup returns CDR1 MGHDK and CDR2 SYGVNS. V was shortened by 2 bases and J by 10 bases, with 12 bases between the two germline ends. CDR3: CASSEPLAPEQFF. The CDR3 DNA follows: TGTGCCAGCAGTGAACCTCTTGCCCCCGAGCAGTTCTTC.

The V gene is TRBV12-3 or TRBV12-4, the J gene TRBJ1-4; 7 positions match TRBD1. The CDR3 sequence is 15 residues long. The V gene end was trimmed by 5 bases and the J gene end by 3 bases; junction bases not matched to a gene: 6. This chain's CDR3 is CASSPSQGANEKLFF. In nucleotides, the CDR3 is TGTGCCAGCAGTCCCTCGCAGGGGGCTAATGAAAAACTGTTTTTT.

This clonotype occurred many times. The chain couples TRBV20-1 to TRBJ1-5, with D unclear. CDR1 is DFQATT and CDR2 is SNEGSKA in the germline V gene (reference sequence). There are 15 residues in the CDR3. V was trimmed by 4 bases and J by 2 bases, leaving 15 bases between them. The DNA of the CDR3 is TGCAGTGCTAAGGTAGCCAGTTCGGGCAATCAGCCCCAGCATTTT. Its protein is CSAKVASSGNQPQHF.

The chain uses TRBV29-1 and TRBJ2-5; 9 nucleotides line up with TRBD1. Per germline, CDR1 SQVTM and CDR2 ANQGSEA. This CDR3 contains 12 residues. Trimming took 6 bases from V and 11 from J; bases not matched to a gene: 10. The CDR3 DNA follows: TGCAGCGTGGGACAGGGTGATCGGGAGCAGTACTTC. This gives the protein CSVGQGDREQYF.

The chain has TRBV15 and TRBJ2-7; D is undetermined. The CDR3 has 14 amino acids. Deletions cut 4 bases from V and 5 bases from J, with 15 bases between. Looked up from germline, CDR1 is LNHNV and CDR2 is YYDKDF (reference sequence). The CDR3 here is CATSIRPRLDEQYF. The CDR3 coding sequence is TGTGCCACCAGCATCCGGCCCCGTCTGGACGAGCAGTACTTC.

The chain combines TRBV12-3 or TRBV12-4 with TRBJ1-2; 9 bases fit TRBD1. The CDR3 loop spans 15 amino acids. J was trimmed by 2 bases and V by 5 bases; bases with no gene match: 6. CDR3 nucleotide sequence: TGTGCCAGCAGTCGGGGGGACAGGGCGAACTATGGCTACACCTTC. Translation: CASSRGDRANYGYTF.

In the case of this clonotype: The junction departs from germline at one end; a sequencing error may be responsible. As DNA, the CDR3 is TGCGCCAACAGTCTTTCTGGGGCCAACGTCCTGACTTTC. It specifies CANSLSGANVLTF. The rearrangement joins TRBV9 to TRBJ2-6; D ambiguous. This CDR3 contains 13 residues. Germline V gene lookup returns CDR1 SGDLS and CDR2 YYNGEE.

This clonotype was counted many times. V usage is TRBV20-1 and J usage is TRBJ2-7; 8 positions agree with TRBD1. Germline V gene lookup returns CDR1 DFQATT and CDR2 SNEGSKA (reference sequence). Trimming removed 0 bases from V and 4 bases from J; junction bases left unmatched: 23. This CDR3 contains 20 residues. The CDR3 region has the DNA TGCAGTGCTAGAGATCCAGCCCTTCTTGGACAGGGCATGGGGGCGTACGAGCAGTACTTC. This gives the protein CSARDPALLGQGMGAYEQYF.

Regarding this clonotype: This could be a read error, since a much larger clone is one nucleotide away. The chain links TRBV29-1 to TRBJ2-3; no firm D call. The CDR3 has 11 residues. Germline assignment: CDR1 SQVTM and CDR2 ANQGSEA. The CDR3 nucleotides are TGCAGCGTTGAATACACAGATATGCAGTATTTT. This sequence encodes CSVEYTDMQYF.

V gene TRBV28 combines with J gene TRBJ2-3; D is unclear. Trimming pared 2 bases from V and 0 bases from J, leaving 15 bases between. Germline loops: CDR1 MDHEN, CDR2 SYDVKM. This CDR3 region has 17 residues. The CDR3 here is CASSLVFPTVSTDTQYF. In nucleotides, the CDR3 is TGTGCCAGCAGTTTAGTCTTTCCGACGGTCAGCACAGATACGCAGTATTTT. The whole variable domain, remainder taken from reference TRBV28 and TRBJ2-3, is DVKVTQSSRYLVKRTGEKVFLECVQDMDHENMFWYRQDPGLGLRLIYFSYDVKMKEKGDIPEGYSVSREKKERFSLILESASTNQTSMYLCASSLVFPTVSTDTQYFGPGTRLTVL.

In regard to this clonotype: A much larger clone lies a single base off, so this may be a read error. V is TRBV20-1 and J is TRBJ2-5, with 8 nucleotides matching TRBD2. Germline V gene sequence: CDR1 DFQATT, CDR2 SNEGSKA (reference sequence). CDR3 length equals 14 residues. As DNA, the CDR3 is TGCAGTGCGCGACGAGCGGGGGAGTTAGAGACCCGGTACTTC. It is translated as CSARRAGELETRYF.

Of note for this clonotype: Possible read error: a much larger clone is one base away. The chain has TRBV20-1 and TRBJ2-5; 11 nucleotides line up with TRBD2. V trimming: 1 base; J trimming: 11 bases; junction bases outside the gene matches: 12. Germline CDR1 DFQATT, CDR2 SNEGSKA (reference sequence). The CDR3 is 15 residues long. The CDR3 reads CSARAGTSGNNEQYF. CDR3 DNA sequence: TGCAGTGCTAGAGCCGGGACTAGCGGTAACAATGAGCAGTACTTC.

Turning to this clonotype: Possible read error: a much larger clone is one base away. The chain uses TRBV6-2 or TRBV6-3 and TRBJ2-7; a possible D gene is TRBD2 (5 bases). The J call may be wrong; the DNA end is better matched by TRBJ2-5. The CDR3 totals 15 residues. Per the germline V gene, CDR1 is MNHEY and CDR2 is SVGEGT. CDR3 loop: CASNYPPSRRGTQYF. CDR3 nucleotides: TGTGCCAGCAATTACCCACCTAGTCGTCGGGGGACCCAGTACTTC.

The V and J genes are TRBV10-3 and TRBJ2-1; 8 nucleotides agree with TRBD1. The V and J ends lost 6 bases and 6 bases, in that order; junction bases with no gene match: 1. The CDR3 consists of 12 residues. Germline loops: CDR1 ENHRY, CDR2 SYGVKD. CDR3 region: CAISGTGNEQFF. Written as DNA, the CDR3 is TGTGCCATCAGCGGGACAGGCAATGAGCAGTTCTTC.

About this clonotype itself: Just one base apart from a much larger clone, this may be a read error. The CDR3 protein is CASSYLWGSPKEQFF. The CDR3 DNA reads as TGCGCCAGCAGCTACTTATGGGGCTCCCCCAAGGAGCAGTTCTTC. This chain joins TRBV5-1 and TRBJ2-1, with D possibly being TRBD1 (5 bases). Germline values: CDR1 SGHRS, CDR2 YFSETQ. The V end lost 3 bases, the J end lost 10 bases, and 20 bases lay between the germline ends. The CDR3 covers 15 residues.

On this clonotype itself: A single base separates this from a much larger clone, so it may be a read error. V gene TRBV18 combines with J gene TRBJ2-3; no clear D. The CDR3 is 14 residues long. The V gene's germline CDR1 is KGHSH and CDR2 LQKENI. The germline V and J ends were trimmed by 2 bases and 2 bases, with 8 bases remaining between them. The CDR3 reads CASSPSVNTDTQYF. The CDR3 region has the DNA TGTGCCAGCTCACCATCGGTTAACACAGATACGCAGTATTTT.

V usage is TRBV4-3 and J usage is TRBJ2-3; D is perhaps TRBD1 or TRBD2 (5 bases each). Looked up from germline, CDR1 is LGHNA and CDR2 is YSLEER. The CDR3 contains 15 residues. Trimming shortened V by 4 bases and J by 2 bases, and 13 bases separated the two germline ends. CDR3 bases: TGCGCCAGCAGCCCTATGGTGGGGGTCACAGATACGCAGTATTTT. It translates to CASSPMVGVTDTQYF.

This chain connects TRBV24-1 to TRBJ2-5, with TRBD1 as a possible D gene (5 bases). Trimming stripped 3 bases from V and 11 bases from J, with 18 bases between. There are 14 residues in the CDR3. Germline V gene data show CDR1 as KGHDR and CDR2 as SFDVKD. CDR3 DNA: TGTGCCACCAGTGATGGGGCTACCTACAATGGGCAGTACTTC. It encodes CATSDGATYNGQYF.

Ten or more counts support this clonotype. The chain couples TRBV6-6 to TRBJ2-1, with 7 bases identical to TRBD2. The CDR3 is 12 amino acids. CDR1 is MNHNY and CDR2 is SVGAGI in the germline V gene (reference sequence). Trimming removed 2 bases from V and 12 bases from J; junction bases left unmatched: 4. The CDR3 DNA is TGTGCCAGCAGTTACCTAGGGGAGGGGCAGTTCTTC. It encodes CASSYLGEGQFF.